This T cell receptor beta chain stems from a study of PD-1 blockade in classical Hodgkin lymphoma. Study-wide background: Administration of nivolumab to patients was at 3 mg/kg intravenously every 2 weeks.

Trimming shortened V by 2 bases and J by 14 bases, and 18 bases separated the two germline ends. CDR3 size: 13 residues. CDR1 SGHKS and CDR2 YYEKEE come from the germline V gene (reference sequence). Each patient experienced a relapse that followed autologous stem cell transplantation, and brentuximab vedotin exposure varied. To note about this clone: No antigen is known for it.

Sequenced by immunoSEQ multiplex PCR; TCRdb stores in-frame clones only, minus some. This table holds some 41,000 clones, roughly 88% found once. Findings and limits, study-wide: Anyone who began nivolumab under 1 year after ASCT was excluded.

The sample here was peripheral blood mononuclear cells (PBMCs), taken before the second cycle of nivolumab. The chain couples TRBV5-5 to TRBJ2-3; tentatively, D is TRBD2 (6 bases). This TCR was sampled from a human donor with classical Hodgkin lymphoma. The CDR3 spells CASSFGQGLEMYF. DNA of the CDR3: TGTGCCAGCAGCTTCGGGCAGGGACTGGAAATGTATTTT. Combining the CDR3 with reference TRBV5-5 and TRBJ2-3 gives the whole variable domain DAGVTQSPTHLIKTRGQQVTLRCSPISGHKSVSWYQQVLGQGPQFIFQYYEKEERGRGNFPDRFSARQFPNYSSELNVNALLLGDSALYLCASSFGQGLEMYFGPGTRLTVL.